This T cell receptor beta chain derives from a study of Graves' ophthalmopathy and Graves' hyperthyroidism. About the study: No progression to ophthalmopathy over 18 months defined stable hyperthyroidism. Findings and limits, study-wide: Most thyroid clonotypes with frequency above 0.001 were detected in blood too. Researchers report that a 13-signature model separated ophthalmopathy from stable hyperthyroidism, posting about 91% sensitivity and approximately 81% specificity.

The germline V gene has CDR1 SGDLS and CDR2 YYNGEE. Trimming pared 0 bases from V and 6 bases from J, leaving 13 bases between. This CDR3 spans 14 amino acids. CDR3 regions of TCR beta were amplified from RNA transcripts. First-round RT-PCR used HTBI primers; second-round multiplex PCR followed. TCRdb analysed the multiplex PCR reads with MiXCR anew, one entry per CDR3 protein. The sample contains 560,000 or so distinct CDR3 sequences, about two fifths of which appear only once. A remark on this clonotype: Its target is not known.

The sample was peripheral blood or thyroid tissue (not recorded which). The TCR sequence derives from an adult man with Graves' hyperthyroidism. The chain joins TRBV9 to TRBJ2-7; possibly TRBD1 for D (6 bases). The CDR3 here is CASSVDPGVGEQYF. The CDR3 nucleotides read TGTGCCAGCAGCGTAGATCCAGGGGTAGGCGAGCAGTACTTC.